This TCR beta chain came from a study of cytomegalovirus exposure and HLA in healthy donors. The V gene's germline CDR1 is MNHEY and CDR2 SVGAGI. V lost 2 bases, J lost 4 bases, and 11 bases lay in between. This CDR3 region has 14 residues. The study ran its PCR with 60 Vbeta and 13 Jbeta primers. Assay used: immunoSEQ multiplex PCR; TCRdb lists only in-frame clones, some missing. This repertoire shows under 200,000 clones, 70% to 80% found once; its top ten account for 2% to 2.5%. The sample comprised PBMCs. This TCR derives from a man in his 60s in good health and CMV-seronegative. The rearrangement joins TRBV6-5 to TRBJ1-2, with D maybe TRBD1 (6 bases). The CDR3 sequence is CASSYLDRPYGYTF. The CDR3 DNA sequence: TGTGCCAGCAGTTACCTTGACAGGCCCTATGGCTACACCTTC.